This TCR beta chain was observed in a study of blood T cell repertoires in COVID-19. Per germline, CDR1 SGHAT and CDR2 FQNNGV. With V trimmed by 1 base and J by 1 base, 4 bases remained unmatched. The CDR3 runs to 15 residues. Individuals drawn from approximately 26 US areas were roughly 18 to 100 years old. TCRdb keeps only in-frame clones here, not all; method: immunoSEQ multiplex PCR. The top ten hold just under 3% of the sample, which has some 350,000 clones, about 88% seen once. The rearrangement uses TRBV11-2 and TRBJ2-7; 7 positions agree with TRBD2. The specimen was PBMCs or T cells enriched from blood (not recorded which). The sequence was collected from a woman aged 25-40 years who had recovered from COVID-19. DNA of the CDR3: TGTGCCAGCAGCTTAGTCTGGGGGGGTTCCTACGAGCAGTACTTC. It encodes CASSLVWGGSYEQYF.